This T cell receptor beta chain originates from a study of control samples from healthy donors and cancer patients. Between the trimmed V and J ends, which lost 0 bases and 0 bases, there was a span of 14 bases. There are 17 residues in the CDR3. Germline V CDR1 and CDR2: SGHRS, YFSETQ. The table came from immunoSEQ multiplex PCR; TCRdb's copy has only in-frame clones and leaves some out. The table lists over 110,000 clones, more than 90% of them singletons, with approximately 10% in the top ten. J is TRBJ2-3 and V is TRBV5-1; D possibly corresponds to TRBD1 (6 bases). This clonotype originated in a man younger than 40 in good health. The sequenced sample consisted of blood. CDR3 bases: TGCGCCAGCAGCTTGGAATGGGGCAGGGGAAGCACAGATACGCAGTATTTT. Its translation is CASSLEWGRGSTDTQYF.